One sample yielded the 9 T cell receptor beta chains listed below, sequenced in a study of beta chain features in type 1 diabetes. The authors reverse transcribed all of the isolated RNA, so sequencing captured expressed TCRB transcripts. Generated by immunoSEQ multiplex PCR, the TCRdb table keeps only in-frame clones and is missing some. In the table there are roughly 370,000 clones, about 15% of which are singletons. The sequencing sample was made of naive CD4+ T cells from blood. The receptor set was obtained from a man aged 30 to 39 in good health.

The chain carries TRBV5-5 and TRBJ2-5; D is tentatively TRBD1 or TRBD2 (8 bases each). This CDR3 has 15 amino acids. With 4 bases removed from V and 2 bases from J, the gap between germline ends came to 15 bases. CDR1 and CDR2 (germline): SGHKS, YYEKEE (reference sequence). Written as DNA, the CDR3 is TGTGCCAGCAGCCCGGGAGGGACAGGACAAGAGACCCAGTACTTC. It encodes CASSPGGTGQETQYF.

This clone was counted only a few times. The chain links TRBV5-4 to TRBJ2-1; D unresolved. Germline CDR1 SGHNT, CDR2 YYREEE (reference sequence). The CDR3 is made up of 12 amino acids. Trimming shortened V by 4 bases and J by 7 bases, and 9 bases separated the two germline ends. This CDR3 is CASSRLQNEQFF. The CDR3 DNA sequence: TGTGCCAGCAGCCGACTGCAGAATGAGCAGTTCTTC.

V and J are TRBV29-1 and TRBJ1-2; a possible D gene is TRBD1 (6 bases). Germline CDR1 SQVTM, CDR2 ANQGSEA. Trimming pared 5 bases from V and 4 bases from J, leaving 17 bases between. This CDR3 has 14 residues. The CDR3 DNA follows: TGCAGCGTTTTGTATGTGACCAGGGGCTATGGCTACACCTTC. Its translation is CSVLYVTRGYGYTF.

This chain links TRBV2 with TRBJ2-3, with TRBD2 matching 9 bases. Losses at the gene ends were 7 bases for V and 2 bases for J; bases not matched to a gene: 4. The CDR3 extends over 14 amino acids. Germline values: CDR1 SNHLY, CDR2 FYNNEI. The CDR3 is CASILAGHTDTQYF. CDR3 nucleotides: TGTGCCAGCATCCTAGCGGGGCACACAGATACGCAGTATTTT.

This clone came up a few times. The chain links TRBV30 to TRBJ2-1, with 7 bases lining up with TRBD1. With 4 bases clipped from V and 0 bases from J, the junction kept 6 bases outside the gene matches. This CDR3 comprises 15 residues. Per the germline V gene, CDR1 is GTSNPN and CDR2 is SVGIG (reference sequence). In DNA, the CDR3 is TGTGCCTGGACCTCAGGGGGTAGCTCCTACAATGAGCAGTTCTTC. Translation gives CAWTSGGSSYNEQFF.

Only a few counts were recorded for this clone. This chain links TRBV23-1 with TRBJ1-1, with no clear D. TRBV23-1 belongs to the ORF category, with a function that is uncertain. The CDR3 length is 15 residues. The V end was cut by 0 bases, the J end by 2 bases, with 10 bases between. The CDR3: CASSQSGRSNTEAFF. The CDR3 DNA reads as TGCGCCAGCAGTCAATCGGGAAGGTCTAACACTGAAGCTTTCTTT.

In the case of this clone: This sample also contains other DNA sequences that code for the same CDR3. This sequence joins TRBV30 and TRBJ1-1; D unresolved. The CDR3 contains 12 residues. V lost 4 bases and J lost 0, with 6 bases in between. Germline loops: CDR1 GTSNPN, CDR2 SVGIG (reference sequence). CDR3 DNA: TGTGCCTGGAAGCGGTTGAACACTGAAGCTTTCTTT. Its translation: CAWKRLNTEAFF.

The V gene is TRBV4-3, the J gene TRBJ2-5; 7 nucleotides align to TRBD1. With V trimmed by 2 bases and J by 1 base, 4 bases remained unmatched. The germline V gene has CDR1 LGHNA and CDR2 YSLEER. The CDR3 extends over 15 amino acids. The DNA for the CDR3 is TGCGCCAGCAGCCAAATGGGACAGACCCAAGAGACCCAGTACTTC. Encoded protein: CASSQMGQTQETQYF.

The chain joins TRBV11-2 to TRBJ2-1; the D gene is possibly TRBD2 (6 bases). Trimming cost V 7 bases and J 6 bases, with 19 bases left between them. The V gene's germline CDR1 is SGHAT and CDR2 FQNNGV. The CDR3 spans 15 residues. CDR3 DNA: TGTGCCAGCACCAGTGGCGGGGTATGGGGCAATGAGCAGTTCTTC. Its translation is CASTSGGVWGNEQFF. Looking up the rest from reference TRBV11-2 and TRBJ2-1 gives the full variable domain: EAGVAQSPRYKIIEKRQSVAFWCNPISGHATLYWYQQILGQGPKLLIQFQNNGVVDDSQLPKDRFSAERLKGVDSTLKIQPAKLEDSAVYLCASTSGGVWGNEQFFGPGTRLTVL.